Presented here are 5 T cell receptor beta chains from one specimen sequenced in a study of shared T cell receptors in the human thymus. The data were produced by immunoSEQ multiplex PCR, yet TCRdb's version contains in-frame clones alone and is incomplete. The sample contains about 380,000 clones, around 93% of which appear only once. Source material: thymocytes. These receptors all come from a human donor.

The chain employs TRBV27 and TRBJ2-7; TRBD1 is a possible D gene (5 bases). The CDR3 is made up of 11 amino acids. Germline V gene sequence: CDR1 MNHEY, CDR2 SMNVEV (reference sequence). V gave up 8 bases and J gave up 1 base, with 6 bases separating them. CDR3 residues: CASRQSYEQYF. CDR3 bases: TGTGCCAGCCGACAGTCCTACGAGCAGTACTTC.

The chain combines TRBV15 with TRBJ1-5; no clear D gene. V lost 2 bases and J 0 bases, leaving 14 bases between the germline ends. Germline CDR1 is LNHNV and CDR2 is YYDKDF (reference sequence). The CDR3 spans 17 residues. CDR3 nucleotides: TGTGCCACCAGCAGACACCTATGGACTGATAGCAATCAGCCCCAGCATTTT. Protein sequence: CATSRHLWTDSNQPQHF.

The gene calls are TRBV28 and TRBJ1-4; D is unresolved. The CDR3 covers 10 residues. CDR1 MDHEN and CDR2 SYDVKM come from the germline V gene. Trimming cost V 10 bases and J 8 bases, with 8 bases left between them. The CDR3 coding sequence is TGTGCCATACTGGGAGAAAAACTGTTTTTT. Translation gives CAILGEKLFF.

This chain joins TRBV7-8 and TRBJ2-7; D is possibly TRBD2 (5 bases). CDR3 length: 14 residues. From germline, CDR1 is SGHVS and CDR2 FQNEAQ. V shed 1 base and J shed 4 bases, with 11 bases lying between them. This CDR3 reads CASSLVLDTYEQYF. The CDR3 DNA follows: TGTGCCAGCAGCTTAGTACTAGATACTTACGAGCAGTACTTC.

V usage is TRBV12-5 and J usage is TRBJ2-1; 11 positions match TRBD2. Trimming removed 3 bases from V and 0 bases from J; junction bases left unmatched: 16. Germline CDR1 reads LGHNT; CDR2 reads FRNRAP. The CDR3 spans 21 residues. The CDR3 region is CASGFDFPGLAAKLSYNEQFF. CDR3 coding DNA: TGTGCTAGTGGTTTCGATTTTCCGGGACTAGCGGCAAAACTCTCCTACAATGAGCAGTTCTTC.